The clone carrying this TCR beta chain turned up a few times. Regarding time point: newly diagnosed GD, antithyroid drugs for less than 3 months. From PBMCs, RNA was extracted and then used to make the TCR library. Researchers made TCR beta libraries by using iRepertoire HTBI primers and running Arm-PCR on CDR3 regions. From the multiplex PCR reads, TCRdb called clonotypes with MiXCR, one entry per CDR3 protein. The sample shows fewer than 450,000 distinct CDR3 sequences, approximately 16% of them seen only once. The data stem from a study of regulatory T cells in long-lasting Graves disease. The CDR3 extends over 16 amino acids. Germline V CDR1 and CDR2: MNHEY, SVGAGI. Losses at the gene ends were 2 bases for V and 3 bases for J; bases not matched to a gene: 6. These data were also filed under a second study, of T cells in Graves' hyperthyroidism and ophthalmopathy.

This TCR was sampled from a woman aged 40 to 55 with Graves disease. The chain joins TRBV6-5 to TRBJ2-7; 11 bases agree with TRBD2. Sample: peripheral blood mononuclear cells (PBMCs), taken at new diagnosis, from a patient treated with antithyroid drugs. This CDR3 is CASSYRRLAGLYEQYF. DNA for the CDR3: TGTGCCAGCAGTTACCGGAGACTAGCGGGGCTCTACGAGCAGTACTTC.